This T cell receptor beta chain was captured by sequencing in a study of T cells in localized non-small cell lung cancer. Study-level findings and limits: The greatest T cell clonality was found in uninvolved adjacent lung (higher than in tumor).

This clone was detected only a few times. Its antigen is unidentified. Germline CDR1 is SGHVS and CDR2 is FNYEAQ. The ends were cut back, 5 bases at V and 1 base at J, with 19 bases in the middle. The CDR3 runs 17 residues. The method was immunoSEQ multiplex PCR; TCRdb's version includes in-frame clones alone and lacks a portion of them. This sample carries around 6,400 clones, 40% to 50% of them seen once, and the ten largest clones take 3.5% to 4%. The source was lymph node tissue, collected before any cancer treatment. The rearrangement links TRBV7-6 to TRBJ2-3, with TRBD2 as a possible D gene (6 bases). The sequence derives from a man aged 35 to 70 with stage I lung adenocarcinoma. The CDR3 DNA follows: TGTGCCAGCAGCCCGTTGGGCGCGGGGTGGGGCACAGATACGCAGTATTTT. Translation: CASSPLGAGWGTDTQYF.